The source of this T cell receptor delta chain is a study of gamma-delta T cells after stem cell transplantation. TCRdb reanalysed the RT-PCR reads via CATT. This sample has around 1,600 delta-chain clones; 45% to 50% occur once, and the top ten carry over 25%. This clone was counted a few times. The CDR3 is 15 amino acids. J lost 1 base, V lost 1 base, and 5 bases had no gene match. From germline, CDR1 is GEAIGNYY and CDR2 EKD. This sequence joins TRDV2 and TRDJ1, with 7 bases that match TRDD3. This sequence originates from a human donor. It is not recorded whose cells these are; they may come from a transplant donor. The sequenced sample was gamma-delta T cells. The CDR3: CACDTLGDLTDKLIF. The CDR3 nucleotides read TGTGCCTGTGACACTTTGGGGGACCTCACCGATAAACTCATCTTT.